These 16 T cell receptor beta chains were sequenced from one sample in a study of T cell repertoires in cytomegalovirus infection. One entry per CDR3 protein, called by TCRdb with MiXCR from the reads. Counted here are about 150,000 distinct CDR3 sequences, about 15% occurring once; the ten biggest clones make up under 20%. Material for sequencing was CD8+ T cells from PBMCs. The receptors were sampled from a human donor in good health (CMV status not recorded). Some clones in this sample may be carry-over from other donors' samples.

The V gene is TRBV28, the J gene TRBJ1-2, with 7 bases matching TRBD1. V was pared by 10 bases and J by 5 bases, with 10 bases of the junction left unmatched. CDR1 is MDHEN and CDR2 is SYDVKM in the germline V gene. This CDR3 is built from 13 residues. The CDR3 DNA reads as TGTGCCATCTCCGCAGGGGGAAGGTATGGCTACACCTTC. It encodes CAISAGGRYGYTF.

Ten or more counts support this clonotype. The CDR3: CASSLNRGRNSPLHF. CDR3 bases: TGTGCCAGCAGTTTAAACAGGGGGCGAAATTCACCCCTCCACTTT. V gene TRBV28 combines with J gene TRBJ1-6, with 9 nucleotides matching TRBD1. J was trimmed by 7 bases and V by 2 bases; bases with no gene match: 3. The CDR3 is made up of 15 amino acids. The germline V gene has CDR1 MDHEN and CDR2 SYDVKM.

The chain couples TRBV7-9 to TRBJ2-7; TRBD2 matches 9 bases. Germline V gene lookup returns CDR1 SEHNR and CDR2 FQNEAQ (reference sequence). CDR3 length: 14 residues. Trimming at V came to 3 bases and at J to 3 bases, leaving 3 bases not matched to a gene. DNA for the CDR3: TGTGCCAGCAGCTTTCCGACTAGCGGCTACGAGCAGTACTTC. Its protein is CASSFPTSGYEQYF.

The table lists this clonotype with many counts. The rearrangement links TRBV6-2 or TRBV6-3 to TRBJ2-2, with unresolved D. CDR3 size: 14 residues. Germline lookup yields CDR1 MNHEY and CDR2 SVGEGT. V lost 0 bases and J 4 bases, leaving 6 bases between the germline ends. The CDR3 reads CASSYSQSTGELFF. The CDR3 nucleotides read TGTGCCAGCAGTTACTCCCAGAGCACCGGGGAGCTGTTTTTT.

V and J are TRBV10-3 and TRBJ2-1; D might be TRBD2 (7 bases). Per germline, CDR1 ENHRY and CDR2 SYGVKD. V dropped 0 bases and J dropped 0 bases, with 9 bases sitting between them. The CDR3 length is 16 residues. As DNA, the CDR3 is TGTGCCATCAGTGAGTCGGGGGGGCCCTCCTACAATGAGCAGTTCTTC. Its protein product is CAISESGGPSYNEQFF.

This clonotype was seen a handful of times. This sequence joins TRBV7-2 and TRBJ2-7; the D gene could be TRBD1 or TRBD2 (5 bases each). This CDR3 spans 13 amino acids. The germline CDR1 and CDR2 sequences are SGHTA and FQGNSA. Trimming took off 3 bases at V and 3 bases at J, with 9 bases between the two ends. Here the CDR3 DNA reads TGTGCCAGCAGCTTGGGACCAAACTACGAGCAGTACTTC. Its translation: CASSLGPNYEQYF.

This clonotype was picked up many times. The gene calls are TRBV7-2 and TRBJ1-3, with 7 bases fitting TRBD1. The V and J ends lost 3 bases and 8 bases, in that order; junction bases with no gene match: 4. This CDR3 spans 13 amino acids. Germline lookup yields CDR1 SGHTA and CDR2 FQGNSA. Written as DNA, the CDR3 is TGTGCCAGCAGCTTCCAGGGGGGATACACCATATATTTT. Encoded protein: CASSFQGGYTIYF.

V is TRBV6-1 and J is TRBJ2-7, with D unclear. The CDR3 is made up of 11 amino acids. Germline V gene lookup returns CDR1 MNHNS and CDR2 SASEGT. Between the trimmed V and J ends, which lost 2 bases and 3 bases, there was a span of 2 bases. Written as DNA, the CDR3 is TGTGCCAGCAGTGAAAACTACGAGCAGTACTTC. It specifies CASSENYEQYF.

The chain links TRBV7-2 to TRBJ2-1, with D uncertain. CDR3 length: 13 amino acids. Per germline, CDR1 SGHTA and CDR2 FQGNSA. V gave up 2 bases and J gave up 3 bases, with 5 bases separating them. CDR3 sequence reads: CASSLLDYNEQFF. In DNA, the CDR3 is TGTGCCAGCAGCTTATTGGACTACAATGAGCAGTTCTTC.

The genes are TRBV6-2 or TRBV6-3 and TRBJ2-7; 7 positions agree with TRBD1. The CDR3 contains 14 residues. Germline V lookup: CDR1 MNHEY, CDR2 SVGEGT. The J segment lost 4 bases and the V segment lost 0 bases, leaving 3 bases of the junction unmatched. Written as DNA, the CDR3 is TGTGCCAGCAGTTACTCGGGACAGAGATACGAGCAGTACTTC. Amino acid sequence: CASSYSGQRYEQYF.

The chain is built from TRBV7-9 and TRBJ2-1; D possibly corresponds to TRBD2 (7 bases). The CDR3 contains 14 residues. V lost 4 bases and J lost 7, with 14 bases in between. The germline CDR1 and CDR2 sequences are SEHNR and FQNEAQ (reference sequence). The CDR3 sequence: CASSWGGRGNEQFF. CDR3 nucleotide sequence: TGTGCCAGCAGCTGGGGGGGGAGGGGGAATGAGCAGTTCTTC.

There are a few counts of this clonotype. V gene TRBV12-3 or TRBV12-4 combines with J gene TRBJ2-1; TRBD2 aligns across 10 bases. The CDR3 consists of 15 residues. J gave up 4 bases and V 5 bases, and 5 bases lay outside the gene matches. The DNA of the CDR3 is TGTGCCAGCAGTGGGACTAGCGCCCTTTACAATGAGCAGTTCTTC. Translation: CASSGTSALYNEQFF.

This chain joins TRBV7-9 and TRBJ2-1; possible D gene TRBD2, 6 bases. The CDR3 covers 17 residues. From germline, CDR1 is SEHNR and CDR2 FQNEAQ (reference sequence). The V and J ends lost 5 bases and 5 bases respectively, with 22 bases between them. The CDR3: CASSRPGVGPDHNEQFF. The CDR3 nucleotides are TGTGCCAGCAGCCGACCGGGGGTAGGGCCGGATCACAATGAGCAGTTCTTC.

This clonotype was seen more than once but under ten times. J is TRBJ2-7 and V is TRBV7-8; 9 nucleotides agree with TRBD2. The V gene end was trimmed by 4 bases and the J gene end by 0 bases; junction bases not matched to a gene: 7. There are 16 residues in the CDR3. Per the germline V gene, CDR1 is SGHVS and CDR2 is FQNEAQ. The CDR3 reads CASSSPPTSGSYEQYF. CDR3 in DNA: TGTGCCAGCAGCTCACCCCCGACTAGCGGCTCCTACGAGCAGTACTTC. The complete variable domain, with remaining parts taken from reference TRBV7-8 and TRBJ2-7, reads GAGVSQSPRYKVAKRGQDVALRCDPISGHVSLFWYQQALGQGPEFLTYFQNEAQLDKSGLPSDRFFAERPEGSVSTLKIQRTQQEDSAVYLCASSSPPTSGSYEQYFGPGTRLTVT.

This clonotype turned up a few times. This chain links TRBV7-8 with TRBJ2-7; the D call may be TRBD1 or TRBD2 (5 bases each). This CDR3 is 15 amino acids long. Between the trimmed V and J ends, which lost 5 bases and 4 bases, there was a span of 18 bases. From germline, CDR1 is SGHVS and CDR2 FQNEAQ. CDR3 bases: TGTGCCAGCAGCCTAGGATGGGGGAGTAGATACGAGCAGTACTTC. Translating it yields CASSLGWGSRYEQYF. Drawing the rest from reference TRBV7-8 and TRBJ2-7, the complete variable domain is GAGVSQSPRYKVAKRGQDVALRCDPISGHVSLFWYQQALGQGPEFLTYFQNEAQLDKSGLPSDRFFAERPEGSVSTLKIQRTQQEDSAVYLCASSLGWGSRYEQYFGPGTRLTVT.

The rearrangement uses TRBV2 and TRBJ1-1; 8 bases fit TRBD1. With V trimmed by 6 bases and J by 0 bases, 3 bases remained unmatched. The CDR3 is made up of 14 amino acids. The germline gives CDR1 SNHLY, CDR2 FYNNEI. CDR3 loop: CASRGTGLNTEAFF. CDR3 bases: TGTGCCAGCAGGGGGACAGGATTGAACACTGAAGCTTTCTTT.